The 11 T cell receptor beta chains reported below all come from one sample, sequenced in a study of blood T cell repertoires in COVID-19. Profiled with immunoSEQ multiplex PCR; TCRdb holds only in-frame clones, not every one. This table holds under 300,000 clones, approximately 91% found once. Sample: PBMCs or T cells enriched from blood (not recorded which). These receptors were obtained from a woman in her thirties or forties with acute COVID-19.

J is TRBJ2-2 and V is TRBV7-3; 11 positions agree with TRBD1. The CDR3 covers 16 residues. CDR1 is SGHTA and CDR2 is FQGTGA in the germline V gene. The V and J ends lost 5 bases and 6 bases, in that order; junction bases with no gene match: 8. CDR3 in DNA: TGTGCCAGCAGCACCAACGGACAGGGGGCGGCCGGGGAGCTGTTTTTT. It is translated as CASSTNGQGAAGELFF.

The chain has TRBV7-9 and TRBJ2-5; D might be TRBD1 (6 bases). CDR1 SEHNR and CDR2 FQNEAQ come from the germline V gene (reference sequence). V dropped 4 bases and J dropped 5 bases, with 20 bases sitting between them. The CDR3 is 16 residues long. CDR3 sequence (DNA): TGTGCCAGCAGCTCGATCCTCGGACAGATAGGGGAGACCCAGTACTTC. As protein: CASSSILGQIGETQYF. Drawing the rest from reference TRBV7-9 and TRBJ2-5, the complete variable domain is DTGVSQNPRHKITKRGQNVTFRCDPISEHNRLYWYRQTLGQGPEFLTYFQNEAQLEKSRLLSDRFSAERPKGSFSTLEIQRTEQGDSAMYLCASSSILGQIGETQYFGPGTRLLVL.

This sequence joins TRBV19 and TRBJ1-3; the D gene is possibly TRBD1 (6 bases). CDR3 length: 14 residues. Looked up from germline, CDR1 is LNHDA and CDR2 is SQIVND (reference sequence). Trimming stripped 3 bases from V and 2 bases from J, with 8 bases between. The CDR3 DNA is TGTGCCAGTAGTATCCAGGGGACTGGAAACACCATATATTTT. Amino acids: CASSIQGTGNTIYF.

This chain links TRBV7-8 with TRBJ2-1, with TRBD2 matching 13 bases. Germline V gene data show CDR1 as SGHVS and CDR2 as FQNEAQ. The CDR3 loop spans 17 amino acids. Trimming cost V 5 bases and J 7 bases; bases outside gene matches: 11. The CDR3 here is CASSRDHGLAGANEQFF. Here the CDR3 DNA reads TGTGCCAGCAGCCGAGACCACGGACTAGCGGGAGCAAATGAGCAGTTCTTC. Based on the CDR3 plus reference TRBV7-8 and TRBJ2-1, the full variable domain is GAGVSQSPRYKVAKRGQDVALRCDPISGHVSLFWYQQALGQGPEFLTYFQNEAQLDKSGLPSDRFFAERPEGSVSTLKIQRTQQEDSAVYLCASSRDHGLAGANEQFFGPGTRLTVL.

In its sample, this clone was seen once. The V call is TRBV12-3 or TRBV12-4, the J call TRBJ1-5; no definite D call. Trimming took off 3 bases at V and 5 bases at J, with 5 bases between the two ends. The CDR3 contains 12 residues. The CDR3 loop reads CASSFSDQPQHF. CDR3 in DNA: TGTGCCAGCAGTTTTTCGGATCAGCCCCAGCATTTT.

The V gene is TRBV27, the J gene TRBJ2-3, with TRBD2 as a possible D gene (6 bases). Germline CDR1 is MNHEY and CDR2 is SMNVEV (reference sequence). This CDR3 is built from 15 residues. V lost 3 bases to trimming and J lost 6 bases, with 16 bases between them. CDR3 in DNA: TGTGCCAGCAGTTTTACCGGGAGTCTCGGGGATACGCAGTATTTT. Translation gives CASSFTGSLGDTQYF.

The J gene is TRBJ1-2, the V gene TRBV2; no firm D call. V lost 4 bases to trimming and J lost 0 bases, with 9 bases between them. Per the germline V gene, CDR1 is SNHLY and CDR2 is FYNNEI. The CDR3 contains 14 residues. This CDR3 reads CASSVPQPNYGYTF. The CDR3 region has the DNA TGTGCCAGCAGTGTCCCACAGCCTAACTATGGCTACACCTTC.

V is TRBV12-3 or TRBV12-4 and J is TRBJ1-2; TRBD1 is a possible D gene (5 bases). This CDR3 comprises 11 residues. V was clipped by 4 bases and J by 6 bases, with 6 bases between them. CDR3 region: CASSWGDGYTF. The CDR3 DNA follows: TGTGCCAGCAGTTGGGGGGATGGCTACACCTTC.

The chain is built from TRBV2 and TRBJ2-7; 11 nucleotides match TRBD2. The trim removed 6 bases at V and 2 bases at J, leaving 6 bases unmatched. Germline CDR1 and CDR2: SNHLY and FYNNEI. There are 15 residues in the CDR3. CDR3 amino acids: CASRLAGGPTYEQYF. In DNA form, the CDR3 reads TGTGCCAGCAGGCTAGCGGGGGGCCCTACCTACGAGCAGTACTTC.

The chain recombines TRBV30 with TRBJ1-1, with D possibly matching TRBD1 (6 bases). Between the trimmed V and J ends, which lost 3 bases and 1 base, there was a span of 12 bases. The length of the CDR3 is 14 residues. Germline CDR1 is GTSNPN and CDR2 is SVGIG (reference sequence). CDR3 loop: CAWSEGQTNTEAFF. In DNA, the CDR3 is TGTGCCTGGAGCGAAGGACAGACGAACACTGAAGCTTTCTTT. Supplemented by reference TRBV30 and TRBJ1-1, the full variable domain reads SQTIHQWPATLVQPVGSPLSLECTVEGTSNPNLYWYRQAAGRGLQLLFYSVGIGQISSEVPQNLSASRPQDRQFILSSKKLLLSDSGFYLCAWSEGQTNTEAFFGQGTRLTVV.

V usage is TRBV5-4 and J usage is TRBJ2-2, with TRBD2 matching 8 bases. Germline V CDR1 and CDR2: SGHNT, YYREEE (reference sequence). The CDR3 has 14 amino acids. The V gene end was trimmed by 3 bases and the J gene end by 6 bases; junction bases not matched to a gene: 4. CDR3 amino acids: CASSSRGGPGELFF. Here the CDR3 DNA reads TGTGCCAGCAGCTCCCGGGGGGGGCCCGGGGAGCTGTTTTTT.